What follows are 14 T cell receptor beta chains derived from one specimen sequenced in a study of immune cell composition in non-small cell lung cancer. The normal lung sample lay at least 3 cm, and maximally far, from the tumour. Data came from immunoSEQ multiplex PCR; TCRdb stores just in-frame clones and leaves some out. Of roughly 9,500 clones detected, approximately 80% appear once; the ten largest clones hold around 13%. Sequences were obtained from non-adjacent lung tissue. The receptors shown here come from a human donor with non-small cell lung cancer.

This clone is a singleton in its sample. V is TRBV7-2 and J is TRBJ1-5, with TRBD1 matching over 7 bases. Germline CDR1 reads SGHTA; CDR2 reads FQGNSA. The V segment lost 1 base and the J segment 4 bases; nucleotides outside the gene matches: 7. The CDR3 totals 16 residues. CDR3 in amino acids: CASSLVSRGVNQPQHF. Written as DNA, the CDR3 is TGTGCCAGCAGCTTAGTGTCCAGGGGGGTTAATCAGCCCCAGCATTTT.

The chain links TRBV28 to TRBJ2-7; TRBD1 matches at 7 bases. Unmatched junction bases numbered 5, after V lost 6 bases and J lost 6 bases. Germline V CDR1 and CDR2: MDHEN, SYDVKM. The CDR3 loop spans 12 amino acids. The CDR3 here is CASSQTGAEQYF. For the CDR3, the DNA is TGTGCCAGCAGCCAAACAGGGGCCGAGCAGTACTTC.

V and J are TRBV5-1 and TRBJ1-1; unclear D gene. V was clipped by 1 base and J by 2 bases, with 9 bases between them. Germline CDR1 and CDR2: SGHRS and YFSETQ. The CDR3 is 14 residues long. The CDR3 here is CASSLSAANTEAFF. The CDR3 coding sequence is TGCGCCAGCAGCTTGAGCGCCGCCAACACTGAAGCTTTCTTT.

The chain links TRBV7-3 to TRBJ2-4; D is uncertain. V was pared by 4 bases and J by 8 bases, with 12 bases between. Germline V CDR1 and CDR2: SGHTA, FQGTGA. This CDR3 is 13 amino acids long. The CDR3 sequence is CASSSQVGDIQYF. CDR3 sequence (DNA): TGTGCCAGCAGCTCCCAGGTTGGGGACATTCAGTACTTC. Together with reference TRBV7-3 and TRBJ2-4, the CDR3 gives the full variable domain: GAGVSQTPSNKVTEKGKYVELRCDPISGHTALYWYRQSLGQGPEFLIYFQGTGAADDSGLPNDRFFAVRPEGSVSTLKIQRTERGDSAVYLCASSSQVGDIQYFGAGTRLSVL.

The J gene is TRBJ2-5, the V gene TRBV27; maybe TRBD1 (6 bases). From germline, CDR1 is MNHEY and CDR2 SMNVEV (reference sequence). The CDR3 consists of 13 residues. Trimming removed 10 bases at V and 5 bases at J, with 17 bases between. CDR3 region: CATRGHLRETQYF. Here the CDR3 DNA reads TGTGCCACCCGGGGACACCTTCGGGAGACCCAGTACTTC.

The J gene is TRBJ2-3, the V gene TRBV7-6; 11 bases agree with TRBD2. Germline V CDR1 and CDR2: SGHVS, FNYEAQ. This CDR3 comprises 17 residues. The V and J ends lost 1 base and 6 bases, in that order; junction bases with no gene match: 9. CDR3 sequence reads: CASSLDPSGRPGDTQYF. CDR3 in DNA: TGTGCCAGCAGCTTAGATCCTAGCGGGAGGCCGGGGGATACGCAGTATTTT.

This clone was detected only a few times. The chain carries TRBV27 and TRBJ2-7; TRBD1 aligns across 8 bases. V trimming: 2 bases; J trimming: 7 bases; junction bases outside the gene matches: 7. Germline CDR1 reads MNHEY; CDR2 reads SMNVEV (reference sequence). The CDR3 is 14 residues long. As DNA, the CDR3 is TGTGCCAGCAGTTTAAGGGTAGACAGGGGTGAGCAGTACTTC. It translates to CASSLRVDRGEQYF.

This clone was detected only a few times. The chain combines TRBV19 with TRBJ1-1; D is perhaps TRBD1 (5 bases). The CDR3 is 11 amino acids. The germline CDR1 and CDR2 sequences are LNHDA and SQIVND (reference sequence). V shed 2 bases and J shed 7 bases, with 5 bases lying between them. The chain's CDR3 is CASSIQGEAFF. The DNA of the CDR3 is TGTGCCAGTAGTATACAGGGTGAAGCTTTCTTT.

A single count supports this clone. V is TRBV4-1 and J is TRBJ1-2; D ambiguous. The V end was cut by 7 bases, the J end by 6 bases, with 15 bases between. The CDR3 runs to 13 residues. CDR1 is MGHRA and CDR2 is YSYEKL in the germline V gene. The DNA for the CDR3 is TGCGCCAGCACCGATACCTTGGGAGATGGCTACACCTTC. Amino acids: CASTDTLGDGYTF.

This clone was seen more than once but under ten times. The genes are TRBV18 and TRBJ2-2; D remains ambiguous. The CDR3 totals 14 residues. Trimming took 3 bases from V and 6 from J, leaving 11 bases between them. Looked up from germline, CDR1 is KGHSH and CDR2 is LQKENI. This CDR3 is CASSPGLIAGELFF. CDR3 DNA sequence: TGTGCCAGCTCACCGGGGTTGATTGCCGGGGAGCTGTTTTTT.

The gene calls are TRBV19 and TRBJ2-2; 7 positions agree with TRBD1. Germline V gene data show CDR1 as LNHDA and CDR2 as SQIVND (reference sequence). Trimming removed 1 base from V and 6 bases from J; junction bases left unmatched: 8. The CDR3 is 16 amino acids. The CDR3 loop reads CASSIARTGGAGELFF. DNA for the CDR3: TGTGCCAGTAGTATAGCGCGGACAGGTGGGGCCGGGGAGCTGTTTTTT.

The chain is built from TRBV19 and TRBJ1-5; a possible D gene is TRBD1 (6 bases). Between the trimmed V and J ends, which lost 5 bases and 6 bases, there was a span of 20 bases. This CDR3 region has 16 residues. CDR1 is LNHDA, CDR2 SQIVND, per germline (reference sequence). Here the CDR3 DNA reads TGTGCCAGTAGTCCCGGGGGGGGCCAAGGGGGTCAGCCCCAGCATTTT. The encoded protein is CASSPGGGQGGQPQHF.

The V call is TRBV9, the J call TRBJ2-1, with no clear D. The germline V gene encodes CDR1 SGDLS and CDR2 YYNGEE. Trimming took off 3 bases at V and 10 bases at J, with 14 bases between the two ends. The CDR3 is 13 residues long. CDR3 DNA sequence: TGTGCCAGCAGCGCCTTTATACTGGGGGAGCAGTTCTTC. Its translation: CASSAFILGEQFF.

The chain has TRBV5-1 and TRBJ2-3; D is perhaps TRBD1 (7 bases). CDR3 length equals 16 residues. Deletions cut 3 bases from V and 3 bases from J, with 17 bases between. Looked up from germline, CDR1 is SGHRS and CDR2 is YFSETQ. CDR3 DNA sequence: TGCGCCAGCAGCTCTCAAGGAGGGGGCAGGACAGATACGCAGTATTTT. This gives the protein CASSSQGGGRTDTQYF.